These T cell receptor beta chains were read from a single sample in a study of blood T cell repertoires in COVID-19. This table comes from immunoSEQ multiplex PCR, and its TCRdb copy is limited to in-frame clones, with some not included. The table shows fewer than 150,000 clones, with approximately 83% occurring only once. The sequenced material came from peripheral blood. The origin of the receptors is a woman aged 45-65 years with acute or convalescent COVID-19. The CDR3 runs from the conserved cysteine through the conserved F or W. The D gene is left open where the match is weak. The listing skips clone size in some rows; elsewhere it reads once, few, many or a size class.

D	J	V	size	CDR3	DNA
TRBD1	TRBJ1-1	TRBV6-5	.	CASSSTGEHTEAFF	TGTGCCAGCAGTTCAACAGGGGAGCACACTGAAGCTTTCTTT
TRBD1	TRBJ1-3	TRBV19	.	CASSTSIFSGTAGNTIYF	TGTGCCAGTAGTACCTCTATATTCTCCGGGACAGCGGGAAACACCATATATTTT
.	TRBJ2-1	TRBV19	.	CASTLTITTGNEQFF	TGTGCCAGTACCTTGACAATAACTACAGGCAATGAGCAGTTCTTC
.	TRBJ2-1	TRBV4-1	.	CASSQRPEANYNEQFF	TGCGCCAGCAGCCAACGACCAGAGGCTAATTACAATGAGCAGTTCTTC
.	TRBJ2-1	TRBV6-4	.	CASSDSRPRGPEQFF	TGTGCCAGCAGTGACTCGAGACCCAGGGGACCAGAGCAGTTCTTC
.	TRBJ1-2	TRBV5-1	.	CASSLGGGYTF	TGCGCCAGCAGCTTGGGAGGTGGCTACACCTTC
.	TRBJ2-1	TRBV9	.	CASSVDGVKNNEQFF	TGTGCCAGCAGCGTAGACGGGGTTAAGAACAATGAGCAGTTCTTC
.	TRBJ2-7	TRBV19	.	CASSEDRIRSYEQYF	TGTGCCAGTAGTGAGGACAGAATACGCTCCTACGAGCAGTACTTC
TRBD1	TRBJ2-2	TRBV5-1	.	CASSLEFLNRGTGELFF	TGCGCCAGCAGCTTGGAGTTTCTAAACAGGGGCACCGGGGAGCTGTTTTTT
TRBD1	TRBJ1-4	TRBV3-1/TRBV3-2	.	CASSQQTGGGEKLFF	TGTGCCAGCAGCCAACAGACAGGGGGTGGTGAAAAACTGTTTTTT
TRBD1	TRBJ1-1	TRBV11-1	.	CASSLLGQGNTEAFF	TGTGCCAGCAGCTTACTGGGACAGGGGAACACTGAAGCTTTCTTT
.	TRBJ1-4	TRBV2	.	CASSEAPATNEKLFF	TGTGCCAGCAGTGAAGCGCCGGCAACTAATGAAAAACTGTTTTTT
.	TRBJ1-2	TRBV6-6	once	CASSTTVNYGYTF	TGTGCCAGCAGCACCACAGTTAACTATGGCTACACCTTC
TRBD2	TRBJ2-3	TRBV7-6	.	CASSLGGPASGGLSTDTQYF	TGTGCCAGCAGCTTAGGTGGGCCGGCTAGCGGGGGGCTAAGCACAGATACGCAGTATTTT
.	TRBJ1-4	TRBV30	.	CAWSRGVGRTTNEKLFF	TGTGCCTGGAGTAGGGGTGTGGGCCGGACAACTAATGAAAAACTGTTTTTT
TRBD2	TRBJ2-7	TRBV19	.	CASSMGGAYEQYF	TGTGCCAGTAGTATGGGGGGGGCCTACGAGCAGTACTTC
TRBD1	TRBJ1-1	TRBV6-5	.	CASRRQGAANTEAFF	TGTGCCAGCAGAAGACAGGGGGCTGCGAACACTGAAGCTTTCTTT
.	TRBJ2-5	TRBV7-3	.	CASNLHQQETQYF	TGTGCCAGCAACCTTCACCAGCAAGAGACCCAGTACTTC
TRBD2	TRBJ2-1	TRBV19	.	CASSTKRGGINEQFF	TGTGCCAGTAGTACTAAGCGGGGGGGCATAAATGAGCAGTTCTTC
.	TRBJ1-1	TRBV3-1/TRBV3-2	few	CASSQVAGDTEAFF	TGTGCCAGCAGCCAAGTCGCGGGGGACACTGAAGCTTTCTTT
.	TRBJ1-5	TRBV9	.	CASSTGTPDSNQPQHF	TGTGCCAGCAGCACCGGGACTCCCGATAGCAATCAGCCCCAGCATTTT
.	TRBJ1-1	TRBV6-1	.	CASSERGWGTEAFF	TGTGCCAGCAGTGAACGGGGATGGGGCACTGAAGCTTTCTTT
TRBD1	TRBJ2-5	TRBV19	.	CASSYARQGRGETQYF	TGTGCCAGTAGCTACGCAAGACAGGGGCGGGGAGAGACCCAGTACTTC
.	TRBJ2-3	TRBV5-1	.	CASSFGQGTDTQYF	TGCGCCAGCAGCTTTGGGCAGGGCACAGATACGCAGTATTTT
TRBD1	TRBJ1-5	TRBV6-5	few	CASSTGGGNQPQHF	TGTGCCAGCAGTACAGGGGGGGGAAATCAGCCCCAGCATTTT
.	TRBJ1-4	TRBV15	.	CATTPQPTNEKLFF	TGTGCCACCACCCCACAGCCAACTAATGAAAAACTGTTTTTT
.	TRBJ2-1	TRBV11-3	.	CASSLSGTPYNEQFF	TGTGCCAGCAGTCTCAGCGGGACACCTTACAATGAGCAGTTCTTC
TRBD1	TRBJ1-1	TRBV19	.	CASRRQGLGTEAFF	TGTGCCAGTAGGCGACAGGGTCTGGGCACTGAAGCTTTCTTT